This TCR beta chain is from a study of OX40 agonist ivuxolimab in advanced cancers. About the study: Patients were dosed intravenously with ivuxolimab at 0.01 to 10 mg/kg every 2 weeks. Patients in dose escalation had liver, melanoma, kidney or head and neck cancers.

Study-level points and caveats: Some patients who did not respond also had low normalized T-cell clonal expansion.

Blood specimens came from baseline, cycle 4 day 1, and cycle 7 day 1. Trimming stripped 8 bases from V and 6 bases from J, with 10 bases between. The CDR3 spans 11 residues. Germline-derived CDR1 and CDR2 are SGHVS and FNYEAQ. This clone was seen only once. Its target is unknown. Libraries were prepared by immunoSEQ multiplex PCR; TCRdb keeps only in-frame clonotypes and omits some of them. The sample consists of tens of thousands of clones, 91% of them appearing once. This chain joins TRBV7-6 and TRBJ1-2; D ambiguous. Sequences were derived from CD4+ or CD8+ T cells sorted from blood, sampled in a trial of the OX40 agonist ivuxolimab. This receptor was taken from an adult with an advanced solid tumor such as melanoma, head and neck, liver or kidney cancer. For the CDR3, the DNA is TGTGCCAGCGGACGGGAACATGGCTACACCTTC. Translating gives CASGREHGYTF.